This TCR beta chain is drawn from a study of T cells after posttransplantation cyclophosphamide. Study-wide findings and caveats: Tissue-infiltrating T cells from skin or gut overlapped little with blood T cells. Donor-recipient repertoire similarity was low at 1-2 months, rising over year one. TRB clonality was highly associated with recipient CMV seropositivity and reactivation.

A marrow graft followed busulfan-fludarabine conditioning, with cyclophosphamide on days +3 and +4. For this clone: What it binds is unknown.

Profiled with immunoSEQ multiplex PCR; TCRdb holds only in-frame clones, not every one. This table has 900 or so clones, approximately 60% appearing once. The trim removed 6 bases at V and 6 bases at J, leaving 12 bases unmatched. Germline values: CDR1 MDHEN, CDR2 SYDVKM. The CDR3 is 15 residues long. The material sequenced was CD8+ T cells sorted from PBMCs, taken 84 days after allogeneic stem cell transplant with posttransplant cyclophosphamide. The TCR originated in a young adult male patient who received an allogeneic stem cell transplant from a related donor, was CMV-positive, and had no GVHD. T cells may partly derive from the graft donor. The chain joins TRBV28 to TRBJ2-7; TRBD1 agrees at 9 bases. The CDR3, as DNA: TGTGCCAGCAGCCTCCGGGACAGGGAATGGGGCGAGCAGTACTTC. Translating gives CASSLRDREWGEQYF.